The 12 T cell receptor beta chains given below trace back to one sample, sequenced in a study of blood T cells in healthy people across ages. The use of a sample-barcoded 5' primer and a J-beta primer mix characterized a second PCR of roughly 7 to 11 cycles. TCRdb called the 5' RACE reads again in MiXCR, with one record for every CDR3 protein. The sample records about 1.4 million distinct CDR3 sequences, approximately 59% being singletons. The material sequenced was blood. Receptors were obtained from a man aged 18 to 29 in good health.

In DNA form, the CDR3 reads TGCAGTGCTAGAGATCGGAAGCGGGGGACCTACGAGCAGTACTTC. Amino acids: CSARDRKRGTYEQYF. The J gene is TRBJ2-7, the V gene TRBV20-1, with TRBD2 matching 8 bases. CDR3 length: 15 amino acids. The germline V gene encodes CDR1 DFQATT and CDR2 SNEGSKA (reference sequence). Trimming at V came to 0 bases and at J to 2 bases, leaving 6 bases not matched to a gene.

This sequence joins TRBV12-3 or TRBV12-4 and TRBJ2-2, with TRBD2 identical over 7 bases. V dropped 2 bases and J dropped 5; count of bases not matched to a gene: 8. This CDR3 has 16 amino acids. This chain's CDR3 is CASSLIGRAATGELFF. The CDR3 DNA reads TGTGCCAGCAGTTTAATTGGGAGGGCCGCAACCGGGGAGCTGTTTTTT.

The chain has TRBV7-2 and TRBJ1-2, with D tentatively TRBD1 (6 bases). Trimming took off 8 bases at V and 1 base at J, with 17 bases between the two ends. The CDR3 is made up of 15 amino acids. Germline-derived CDR1 and CDR2 are SGHTA and FQGNSA. This CDR3 reads CASGLGQTLNYGYTF. CDR3 DNA: TGTGCCAGCGGCCTCGGACAGACGCTTAACTATGGCTACACCTTC.

This clonotype turned up a few times. This chain links TRBV20-1 with TRBJ2-1; D is uncertain. CDR3 size: 14 residues. CDR1 DFQATT and CDR2 SNEGSKA come from the germline V gene (reference sequence). With 5 bases removed from V and 8 bases from J, the gap between germline ends came to 19 bases. Written as DNA, the CDR3 is TGCAGTGCTGGCGAAAATACGCACGTATATGAGCAGTTCTTC. Its protein product is CSAGENTHVYEQFF.

V and J are TRBV12-3 or TRBV12-4 and TRBJ2-3; 9 bases are a match to TRBD2. V lost 6 bases, J lost 2 bases, and 6 bases stayed unmatched. CDR3 size: 15 residues. The DNA of the CDR3 is TGTGCCAGCAGCCGACTAGCGGCACTCACAGATACGCAGTATTTT. Amino acid sequence: CASSRLAALTDTQYF.

The V gene is TRBV28, the J gene TRBJ1-5, with D perhaps matching TRBD1 (6 bases). V lost 5 bases to trimming and J lost 8 bases, with 10 bases between them. The CDR3 length is 12 residues. Germline CDR1 and CDR2: MDHEN and SYDVKM. CDR3 sequence (DNA): TGTGCCAGCAGTCAGGGGTTTAAGCCCCAGCATTTT. This encodes CASSQGFKPQHF.

In its sample, this clonotype was seen a few times. This chain joins TRBV29-1 and TRBJ1-1; D is possibly TRBD1 (5 bases). V was clipped by 1 base and J by 1 base, with 10 bases between them. CDR3 length: 14 amino acids. CDR1 and CDR2 from the germline V gene are SQVTM and ANQGSEA. This chain's CDR3 is CSVEGIGENTEAFF. CDR3 DNA: TGCAGCGTTGAAGGAATAGGGGAGAACACTGAAGCTTTCTTT.

This chain links TRBV6-5 with TRBJ1-1; no firm D call. CDR3 size: 14 residues. Deletions cut 5 bases from V and 5 bases from J, with 15 bases between. CDR1 and CDR2 from the germline V gene are MNHEY and SVGAGI. The CDR3 sequence: CASSPTRRRTEAFF. As DNA, the CDR3 is TGTGCCAGCAGTCCGACACGGCGAAGAACTGAAGCTTTCTTT.

This clonotype has only a few counts. The chain employs TRBV6-5 and TRBJ2-4; a weak D match, TRBD1 (6 bases). V lost 6 bases to trimming and J lost 1 base, with 16 bases between them. Germline V gene lookup returns CDR1 MNHEY and CDR2 SVGAGI. The CDR3 runs 16 residues. CDR3: CASSPTQGVAKNIQYF. Here the CDR3 DNA reads TGTGCCAGCAGCCCTACACAGGGTGTCGCCAAAAACATTCAGTACTTC.

The chain couples TRBV4-3 to TRBJ2-1; 8 bases are shared with TRBD1. Germline assignment: CDR1 LGHNA and CDR2 YSLEER. J was trimmed by 4 bases and V by 0 bases; bases with no gene match: 2. The CDR3 spans 15 residues. Here the CDR3 DNA reads TGCGCCAGCAGCCAAGACAGGGACAGGTACAATGAGCAGTTCTTC. Its protein product is CASSQDRDRYNEQFF.

The rearrangement joins TRBV28 to TRBJ2-4; weak D call: TRBD2 (6 bases). Looked up from germline, CDR1 is MDHEN and CDR2 is SYDVKM. V shed 6 bases and J shed 0 bases, with 18 bases lying between them. There are 17 residues in the CDR3. The CDR3 DNA follows: TGTGCCAGCAGAGGACTAACCGGAAACCTAGCCAAAAACATTCAGTACTTC. Translating it yields CASRGLTGNLAKNIQYF.

The rearrangement uses TRBV27 and TRBJ2-7; TRBD1 might be the D (7 bases). With 6 bases removed from V and 3 bases from J, the gap between germline ends came to 18 bases. This CDR3 is 15 amino acids long. From germline, CDR1 is MNHEY and CDR2 SMNVEV (reference sequence). This chain's CDR3 is CASSLAGGWFYEQYF. The CDR3 DNA reads TGTGCCAGCAGCCTGGCAGGGGGGTGGTTCTACGAGCAGTACTTC.